The 26 T cell receptor beta chains listed next were all sequenced from one sample in a study of a mutant IDH1 vaccine in newly diagnosed glioma. Sample time point: week 11, during vaccination. Topical imiquimod accompanied each vaccine dose, which consisted of 300 ug of mutant IDH1 20-mer peptide. Antigens for these TCRs are unknown. Profiled with immunoSEQ multiplex PCR; TCRdb holds only in-frame clones, not every one. The table has tens of thousands of clones, 75% to 90% seen once; the top ten hold more than 5.5%. Sequencing used PBMCs, obtained from a glioma patient whose treatment included an IDH1 peptide vaccine. These receptors came from a man between 50 and 59 years old with glioma.

The V and J genes are TRBV11-2 and TRBJ2-3, with D possibly being TRBD1 (5 bases). CDR1 and CDR2 from the germline V gene are SGHAT and FQNNGV. The CDR3 totals 14 residues. V was clipped by 5 bases and J by 2 bases, with 11 bases between them. In DNA, the CDR3 is TGTGCCAGCAGCCCCAGGGCCTACACAGATACGCAGTATTTT. Amino acid sequence: CASSPRAYTDTQYF. The variable domain in full, with the rest retrieved from reference TRBV11-2 and TRBJ2-3, is EAGVAQSPRYKIIEKRQSVAFWCNPISGHATLYWYQQILGQGPKLLIQFQNNGVVDDSQLPKDRFSAERLKGVDSTLKIQPAKLEDSAVYLCASSPRAYTDTQYFGPGTRLTVL.

V is TRBV27 and J is TRBJ1-1; D is unclear. Germline values: CDR1 MNHEY, CDR2 SMNVEV (reference sequence). Trimming shortened V by 10 bases and J by 1 base, and 13 bases separated the two germline ends. This CDR3 is built from 13 residues. Here the CDR3 DNA reads TGTGCCACACAGACACCCTCGAACACTGAAGCTTTCTTT. Translated, it gives CATQTPSNTEAFF.

This clone has a handful of counts. The chain has TRBV11-3 and TRBJ1-1; D is perhaps TRBD1 (6 bases). CDR3 length equals 15 residues. Trimming cost V 3 bases and J 1 base, with 12 bases left between them. Per germline, CDR1 SGHNT and CDR2 YENEEA. CDR3 residues: CASSFRGVANTEAFF. In DNA form, the CDR3 reads TGTGCCAGCAGCTTCAGGGGTGTTGCGAACACTGAAGCTTTCTTT.

Here the CDR3 reads CASSLDHRAIEAFF. The CDR3 DNA reads TGTGCCAGCAGCTTAGACCACAGGGCTATTGAAGCTTTCTTT. The chain has TRBV11-2 and TRBJ1-1; D perhaps matches TRBD1 (6 bases). The germline V gene has CDR1 SGHAT and CDR2 FQNNGV. The CDR3 length is 14 residues. The V gene lost 0 bases and the J gene lost 7 bases, with 12 bases spanning the gap.

The rearrangement joins TRBV5-4 to TRBJ2-5; 8 nucleotides agree with TRBD2. The germline V gene has CDR1 SGHNT and CDR2 YYREEE (reference sequence). V shed 4 bases and J 1 base; nucleotides not matched to a gene: 6. The CDR3 has 15 residues. CDR3 loop: CASSPTSGAQETQYF. The DNA for the CDR3 is TGTGCCAGCAGCCCTACTAGCGGAGCCCAAGAGACCCAGTACTTC.

The V call is TRBV11-2, the J call TRBJ1-3, with 7 nucleotides matching TRBD1. The CDR3 spans 18 residues. Germline loops: CDR1 SGHAT, CDR2 FQNNGV. Unmatched junction bases numbered 14, after V lost 2 bases and J lost 4 bases. The CDR3 loop reads CASSLRTGTDFSGNTIYF. The CDR3 bases are TGTGCCAGCAGCTTAAGGACTGGGACAGACTTTAGCGGAAACACCATATATTTT.

This chain joins TRBV7-9 and TRBJ2-6; a weak D match, TRBD1 (5 bases). The CDR3 is made up of 14 amino acids. Trimming removed 7 bases at V and 1 base at J, with 8 bases between. Per germline, CDR1 SEHNR and CDR2 FQNEAQ (reference sequence). The CDR3 loop is CASIQGSGANVLTF. DNA for the CDR3: TGTGCCAGCATCCAGGGTTCTGGGGCCAACGTCCTGACTTTC.

CDR3 nucleotides: TGTGCCAGCAGCGTAGGGGGTACTTACACAGATACGCAGTATTTT. This translates into CASSVGGTYTDTQYF. The rearrangement links TRBV9 to TRBJ2-3; no reliable D call. Between the trimmed V and J ends, which lost 0 bases and 2 bases, there was a span of 10 bases. This CDR3 has 15 residues. Germline V gene lookup returns CDR1 SGDLS and CDR2 YYNGEE.

This sequence joins TRBV2 and TRBJ2-1; a possible D gene is TRBD1 (8 bases). With 7 bases removed from V and 4 bases from J, the gap between germline ends came to 17 bases. The CDR3 consists of 15 residues. The germline V gene encodes CDR1 SNHLY and CDR2 FYNNEI. The CDR3, as DNA: TGTGCCAGCACAGGGGGCGAGGGAGGGTACAATGAGCAGTTCTTC. Its protein is CASTGGEGGYNEQFF. Full variable domain (remainder filled in from reference TRBV2 and TRBJ2-1): EPEVTQTPSHQVTQMGQEVILRCVPISNHLYFYWYRQILGQKVEFLVSFYNNEISEKSEIFDDQFSVERPDGSNFTLKIRSTKLEDSAMYFCASTGGEGGYNEQFFGPGTRLTVL.

This clone turned up a few times. The chain is built from TRBV20-1 and TRBJ1-1, with D uncertain. Germline V CDR1 and CDR2: DFQATT, SNEGSKA (reference sequence). With 1 base removed from V and 3 bases from J, the gap between germline ends came to 3 bases. The CDR3 has 11 residues. The CDR3 DNA sequence: TGCAGTGCTAGAGGGGACACTGAAGCTTTCTTT. Translated: CSARGDTEAFF.

The CDR3 reads CASSYDTGSANTGELFF. CDR3 coding DNA: TGTGCCAGCAGCTACGATACAGGGTCCGCGAACACCGGGGAGCTGTTTTTT. The chain is built from TRBV7-9 and TRBJ2-2; tentative D call: TRBD1 (6 bases). V was cut by 4 bases and J by 0 bases, with 15 bases left in between. This CDR3 comprises 17 residues. In germline, CDR1 is SEHNR, CDR2 FQNEAQ (reference sequence).

The rearrangement uses TRBV7-9 and TRBJ1-1; D unresolved. Germline V CDR1 and CDR2: SEHNR, FQNEAQ (reference sequence). V shed 8 bases and J shed 3 bases, with 10 bases lying between them. This CDR3 comprises 12 residues. CDR3 sequence reads: CASREGDTEAFF. In DNA, the CDR3 is TGTGCCAGCCGGGAAGGAGACACTGAAGCTTTCTTT.

This clone was recorded a few times. J is TRBJ1-2 and V is TRBV18, with 11 bases lining up with TRBD1. The junction had 2 bases not matched to a gene; V was cut back by 3 bases and J by 2 bases. CDR3 length equals 15 residues. Germline V CDR1 and CDR2: KGHSH, LQKENI. Written as DNA, the CDR3 is TGTGCCAGCTCACCGGGACAGGGGGGCAACTATGGCTACACCTTC. Translated, it gives CASSPGQGGNYGYTF.

The chain has TRBV6-1 and TRBJ2-3; D gene unclear. Germline V lookup: CDR1 MNHNS, CDR2 SASEGT. V lost 4 bases to trimming and J lost 9 bases, with 8 bases between them. The CDR3 extends over 11 amino acids. CDR3 amino acids: CASSVGLTQYF. For the CDR3, the DNA is TGTGCCAGCAGTGTGGGGTTAACGCAGTATTTT.

The V and J genes are TRBV7-2 and TRBJ2-1; D is unresolved. The CDR3 sequence is 14 residues long. The germline V gene encodes CDR1 SGHTA and CDR2 FQGNSA. Trimming pared 2 bases from V and 9 bases from J, leaving 14 bases between. Here the CDR3 reads CASSLSGDIFEQFF. CDR3 nucleotides: TGTGCCAGCAGCTTATCTGGCGACATCTTTGAGCAGTTCTTC.

This clone has more than one count but fewer than ten. The V gene is TRBV6-5, the J gene TRBJ1-3, with D possibly being TRBD1 (6 bases). V lost 5 bases and J 6 bases, leaving 14 bases between the germline ends. Germline CDR1 reads MNHEY; CDR2 reads SVGAGI. The CDR3 loop spans 14 amino acids. Written as DNA, the CDR3 is TGTGCCAGCAGTCGGGAGGGGGTGGAAAACACCATATATTTT. Its protein product is CASSREGVENTIYF.

J is TRBJ2-2 and V is TRBV29-1; no definite D call. Germline CDR1 SQVTM, CDR2 ANQGSEA. The ends were cut back, 2 bases at V and 1 base at J, with 5 bases in the middle. This CDR3 comprises 13 residues. The CDR3 is CSVETQNTGELFF. The CDR3 DNA reads TGCAGCGTTGAAACCCAGAACACCGGGGAGCTGTTTTTT.

This rearrangement joins TRBV7-8 to TRBJ2-5, with 11 bases that match TRBD2. Germline V lookup: CDR1 SGHVS, CDR2 FQNEAQ. With 3 bases clipped from V and 0 bases from J, the junction kept 3 bases outside the gene matches. This CDR3 is built from 16 residues. The CDR3 DNA reads TGTGCCAGCAGCTTTCTACTAGCGGGAGACCAAGAGACCCAGTACTTC. Amino acids: CASSFLLAGDQETQYF.

The chain couples TRBV27 to TRBJ1-2; D perhaps matches TRBD1 (5 bases). The CDR3 is made up of 14 amino acids. Germline-derived CDR1 and CDR2 are MNHEY and SMNVEV (reference sequence). The V gene lost 3 bases and the J gene lost 7 bases, with 15 bases spanning the gap. The CDR3 DNA is TGTGCCAGCAGTTTCGGCCAGGGCGTAAGTGGCTACACCTTC. It translates to CASSFGQGVSGYTF.

The chain uses TRBV10-3 and TRBJ2-1, with 8 bases that match TRBD2. Germline lookup yields CDR1 ENHRY and CDR2 SYGVKD. V shed 8 bases and J 0 bases; nucleotides not matched to a gene: 12. The CDR3 sequence is 17 residues long. CDR3 loop: CAIQRAAGASSYNEQFF. The CDR3 coding sequence is TGTGCCATCCAGCGGGCAGCGGGGGCAAGCTCCTACAATGAGCAGTTCTTC.

The rearrangement joins TRBV2 to TRBJ2-1; D not certain. Trimming cost V 2 bases and J 4 bases, with 6 bases left between them. CDR3 length: 13 amino acids. CDR1 SNHLY and CDR2 FYNNEI come from the germline V gene. In DNA form, the CDR3 reads TGTGCCAGCAGTGAAACGGATTACAATGAGCAGTTCTTC. Amino acid sequence: CASSETDYNEQFF. The whole variable domain, remainder taken from reference TRBV2 and TRBJ2-1, is EPEVTQTPSHQVTQMGQEVILRCVPISNHLYFYWYRQILGQKVEFLVSFYNNEISEKSEIFDDQFSVERPDGSNFTLKIRSTKLEDSAMYFCASSETDYNEQFFGPGTRLTVL.

Concerning this clone: At one end, the junction sequence differs from germline, possibly due to a read error. This chain uses TRBV20-1 with TRBJ2-7; 11 nucleotides agree with TRBD2. The CDR3 has 11 residues. Germline lookup yields CDR1 DFQATT and CDR2 SNEGSKA (reference sequence). CDR3: CSPSGGWEQYF. The CDR3 bases are TGCAGTCCTAGCGGGGGGTGGGAGCAGTACTTC.

This clone is labeled as medium-sized. The chain couples TRBV11-3 to TRBJ1-1; perhaps TRBD1 as D (6 bases). The V gene lost 0 bases and the J gene lost 3 bases, with 8 bases spanning the gap. Per germline, CDR1 SGHNT and CDR2 YENEEA. This CDR3 has 14 amino acids. CDR3 protein: CASSLEGAYTEAFF. Here the CDR3 DNA reads TGTGCCAGCAGCTTAGAGGGGGCATACACTGAAGCTTTCTTT.

The chain recombines TRBV15 with TRBJ2-7; D remains ambiguous. Trimming pared 3 bases from V and 3 bases from J, leaving 18 bases between. This CDR3 comprises 16 residues. CDR1 LNHNV and CDR2 YYDKDF come from the germline V gene (reference sequence). The DNA for the CDR3 is TGTGCCACCAGCAGCTCTAGGCGGAAAACTCTCTACGAGCAGTACTTC. This sequence encodes CATSSSRRKTLYEQYF.

In this sample, this clone turned up a few times. The chain employs TRBV29-1 and TRBJ1-2; D is perhaps TRBD1 (5 bases). Trimming cost V 5 bases and J 8 bases, with 21 bases left between them. Germline V gives CDR1 SQVTM, CDR2 ANQGSEA. The CDR3 has 14 residues. The chain's CDR3 is CSVLGERGGVGYTF. Here the CDR3 DNA reads TGCAGCGTTCTTGGGGAAAGGGGCGGTGTGGGCTACACCTTC.

The chain employs TRBV5-5 and TRBJ2-7; maybe TRBD1 (6 bases). Trimming took 6 bases from V and 0 from J, leaving 10 bases between them. The CDR3 covers 13 residues. CDR1 and CDR2 from the germline V gene are SGHKS and YYEKEE (reference sequence). CDR3 nucleotides: TGTGCCAGCACCCGGGACATCTCCTACGAGCAGTACTTC. It specifies CASTRDISYEQYF.